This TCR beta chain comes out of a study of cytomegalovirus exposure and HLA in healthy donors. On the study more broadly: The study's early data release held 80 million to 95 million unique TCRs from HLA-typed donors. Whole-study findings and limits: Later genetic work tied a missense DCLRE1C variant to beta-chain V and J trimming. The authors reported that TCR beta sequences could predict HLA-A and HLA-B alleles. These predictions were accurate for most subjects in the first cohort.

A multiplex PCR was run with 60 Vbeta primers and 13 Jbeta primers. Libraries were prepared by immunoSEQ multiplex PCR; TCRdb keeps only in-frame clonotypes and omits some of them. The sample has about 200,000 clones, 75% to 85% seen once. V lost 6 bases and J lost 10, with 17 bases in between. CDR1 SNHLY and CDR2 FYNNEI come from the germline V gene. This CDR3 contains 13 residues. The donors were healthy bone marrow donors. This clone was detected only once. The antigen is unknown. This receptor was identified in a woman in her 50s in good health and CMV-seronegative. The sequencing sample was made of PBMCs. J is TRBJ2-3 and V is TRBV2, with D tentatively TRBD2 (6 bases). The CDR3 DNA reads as TGTGCCAGCAGGCCCTGGGGGAGGAGGGCGCAGTATTTT. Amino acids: CASRPWGRRAQYF.